This entry describes one TCR beta chain. Its specificity is not known. Germline CDR1 is MDHEN and CDR2 is SYDVKM. The length of the CDR3 is 15 residues. V dropped 3 bases and J dropped 5 bases, with 16 bases sitting between them. Using immunoSEQ multiplex PCR, the repertoire was profiled, and TCRdb retains in-frame clones only, with some absent. This table holds approximately 93,000 clones, over 75% found once. The data derive from a study of PD-1 blockade in classical Hodgkin lymphoma. The study's findings and limits: A significant rise in TCR diversity by C4D1 was seen for CD4+ but not CD8+ cells.

Indicated time point: cycle 4 day 1 (C4D1), after around six weeks of nivolumab. Every patient experienced relapse after autologous stem cell transplantation, and brentuximab vedotin exposure varied. The sequencing here drew on peripheral blood mononuclear cells (PBMCs), taken before the fourth cycle of nivolumab. This chain uses TRBV28 with TRBJ1-2, with D tentatively TRBD1 (6 bases). The TCR comes from a human donor with classical Hodgkin lymphoma. The CDR3 here is CASSFMGRGTYGYTF. The CDR3 DNA sequence: TGTGCCAGCAGTTTTATGGGACGTGGGACATATGGCTACACCTTC.